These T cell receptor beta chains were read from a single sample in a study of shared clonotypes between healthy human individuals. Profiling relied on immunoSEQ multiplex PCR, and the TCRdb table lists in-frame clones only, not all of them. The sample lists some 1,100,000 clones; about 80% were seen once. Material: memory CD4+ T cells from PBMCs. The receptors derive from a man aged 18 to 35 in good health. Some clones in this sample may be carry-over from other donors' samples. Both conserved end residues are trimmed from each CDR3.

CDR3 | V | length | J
ASSSTGATTYEQY | TRBV6-5 | 13 | TRBJ2-7
ASSLTGATEAF | TRBV7-2 | 11 | TRBJ1-1
ASSPPSGRANEQY | TRBV6-6 | 13 | TRBJ2-7
ASSFRGIQMGTEKLF | TRBV11-2 | 15 | TRBJ1-4
ASSLGLAFTDTQY | TRBV28 | 13 | TRBJ2-3
ASRVQNYGYT | TRBV28 | 10 | TRBJ1-2
ASSPGDEQF | TRBV18 | 9 | TRBJ2-1
ATSRERGSNEKLF | TRBV15 | 13 | TRBJ1-4
ASSLGQQGAGETQY | TRBV5-1 | 14 | TRBJ2-5
ASSLLAPGTSPGELF | TRBV7-2 | 15 | TRBJ2-2
ASSLEGANEQF | TRBV11-3 | 11 | TRBJ2-1
ASSPGTVGYT | TRBV5-6 | 10 | TRBJ1-2
ASSLDATNTGELF | TRBV5-1 | 13 | TRBJ2-2
ASSLDNGRGYT | TRBV7-2 | 11 | TRBJ1-2
ASSVAGQGETQY | TRBV9 | 12 | TRBJ2-5
ASSLIGELF | TRBV6-1 | 9 | TRBJ2-2
ASSLDRLNTEAF | TRBV5-1 | 12 | TRBJ1-1
ASSPQRESDTQY | TRBV7-8 | 12 | TRBJ2-3
ASSFVTGSSGANVLT | TRBV28 | 15 | TRBJ2-6
ASSFMRPNSYEQY | TRBV28 | 13 | TRBJ2-7
ASSSPGSYNEQF | TRBV5-1 | 12 | TRBJ2-1
ASSLWHLGQGGTYGYT | TRBV28 | 16 | TRBJ1-2
ASSLDLAGDTQY | TRBV5-4 | 12 | TRBJ2-3
ASSLRTLGGNTIY | TRBV28 | 13 | TRBJ1-3
ASSYGFGVAGELF | TRBV2 | 13 | TRBJ2-2
ASSLDRVTEAF | TRBV7-2 | 11 | TRBJ1-1
SVGRAGETQY | TRBV29-1 | 10 | TRBJ2-5
ASSPSMGGITDTQY | TRBV14 | 14 | TRBJ2-3
SARDLDTQY | TRBV20-1 | 9 | TRBJ2-3
ASSPLSQGHEQY | TRBV18 | 12 | TRBJ2-7
ATSPGRAVGEQF | TRBV15 | 12 | TRBJ2-1
ASSSAGGLETQY | TRBV19 | 12 | TRBJ2-5